These T cell receptor beta chains were read from a single sample in a study of OX40 agonist ivuxolimab in advanced cancers. Sequencing used immunoSEQ multiplex PCR; TCRdb keeps in-frame clones, though not all of them. The sample shows some 62,000 clones, 84% of them seen only once. Sequenced material: CD4+ or CD8+ T cells sorted from blood, taken in a trial of the OX40 agonist ivuxolimab. These receptor sequences come from an adult with an advanced solid tumor such as melanoma, head and neck, liver or kidney cancer. The CDR3 runs from the conserved cysteine through the conserved F or W. Each record gives: V gene, CDR3 length, J gene, CDR3 protein.

>TRBV5-1|13|TRBJ1-2
CASSDRDGNGYTF
>TRBV7-2|14|TRBJ1-6
CASSLRRTGSPLHF
>TRBV7-9|13|TRBJ2-3
CASSSLGADTQYF
>TRBV5-1|17|TRBJ2-2
CASSLVYRSPNTGELFF
>TRBV9|13|TRBJ2-5
CASSEDPQETQYF
>TRBV29-1|14|TRBJ2-3
CSVRTGTSTDTQYF
>TRBV6-5|13|-
CAASGQGSYEQYF
>TRBV7-9|13|TRBJ1-2
CASSFPGLYGYTF
>TRBV28|14|TRBJ1-4
CASSRTGDNEKLFF
>TRBV5-1|16|TRBJ2-3
CASSLDFAGGTDTQYF
>TRBV27|15|TRBJ2-3
CASITRQGTTDTQYF